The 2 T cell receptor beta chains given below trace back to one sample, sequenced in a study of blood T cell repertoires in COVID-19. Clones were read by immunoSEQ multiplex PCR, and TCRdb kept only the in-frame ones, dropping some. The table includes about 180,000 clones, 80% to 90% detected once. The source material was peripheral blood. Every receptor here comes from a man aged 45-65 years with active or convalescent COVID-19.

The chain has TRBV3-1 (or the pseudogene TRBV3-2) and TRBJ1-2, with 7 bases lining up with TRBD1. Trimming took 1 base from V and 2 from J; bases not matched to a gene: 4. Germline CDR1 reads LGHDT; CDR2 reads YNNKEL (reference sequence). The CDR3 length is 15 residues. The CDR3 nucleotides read TGTGCCAGCAGCCAAGGGATGACAGGGAACTATGGCTACACCTTC. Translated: CASSQGMTGNYGYTF.

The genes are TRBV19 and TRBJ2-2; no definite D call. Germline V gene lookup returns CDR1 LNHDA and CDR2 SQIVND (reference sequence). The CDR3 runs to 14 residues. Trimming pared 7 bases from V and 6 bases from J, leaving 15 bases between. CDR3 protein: CASTPHTASGELFF. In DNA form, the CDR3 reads TGTGCCAGTACCCCCCACACCGCTTCCGGGGAGCTGTTTTTT. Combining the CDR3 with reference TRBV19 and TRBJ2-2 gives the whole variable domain DGGITQSPKYLFRKEGQNVTLSCEQNLNHDAMYWYRQDPGQGLRLIYYSQIVNDFQKGDIAEGYSVSREKKESFPLTVTSAQKNPTAFYLCASTPHTASGELFFGEGSRLTVL.